Shown below are 22 T cell receptor beta chains from a single sample sequenced in a study of T cells in localized non-small cell lung cancer. The method was immunoSEQ multiplex PCR; TCRdb's version includes in-frame clones alone and lacks a portion of them. This sample yields approximately 22,000 clones, of which about 87% are seen a single time; 6% to 8.5% belongs to the top ten. Sample: peripheral blood, taken before any cancer treatment. Every receptor here comes from a male donor aged 60 or older with stage I squamous cell lung carcinoma.

The chain is built from TRBV28 and TRBJ2-7; unclear D gene. The germline CDR1 and CDR2 sequences are MDHEN and SYDVKM. Trimming removed 6 bases at V and 7 bases at J, with 10 bases between. The CDR3 is 11 residues long. CDR3: CASSIRGEQYF. The CDR3 coding sequence is TGTGCCAGCAGCATCCGTGGAGAGCAGTACTTC.

This clone was recorded only once. The chain carries TRBV6-5 and TRBJ1-1; possibly TRBD1 for D (6 bases). Per the germline V gene, CDR1 is MNHEY and CDR2 is SVGAGI. Trimming cost V 5 bases and J 5 bases, with 15 bases left between them. CDR3 length: 14 residues. Written as DNA, the CDR3 is TGTGCCAGCAGTCGACAGGCTAGTCGGACTGAAGCTTTCTTT. Translation: CASSRQASRTEAFF.

J is TRBJ1-6 and V is TRBV5-6; possibly TRBD1 for D (6 bases). The CDR3 has 18 residues. CDR1 and CDR2 (germline): SGHDT, YYEEEE. Trimming stripped 6 bases from V and 5 bases from J, with 24 bases between. The DNA for the CDR3 is TGTGCCAGCAAGTTTTTACAGGGTAGAGACCAAGATAATTCACCCCTCCACTTT. It codes for CASKFLQGRDQDNSPLHF.

This chain uses TRBV6-4 with TRBJ2-2; TRBD2 matches 7 bases. CDR1 is MRHNA, CDR2 SNTAGT, per germline. J lost 1 base, V lost 0 bases, and 8 bases had no gene match. CDR3 size: 18 residues. CDR3 protein: CASSDSSWVAGNTGELFF. DNA of the CDR3: TGTGCCAGCAGTGACTCGTCTTGGGTAGCGGGGAACACCGGGGAGCTGTTTTTT.

The chain uses TRBV6-1 and TRBJ2-1; possibly TRBD1 for D (6 bases). Trimming took 4 bases from V and 9 from J, leaving 13 bases between them. From germline, CDR1 is MNHNS and CDR2 SASEGT. The length of the CDR3 is 13 residues. The CDR3 spells CASSARQVSEQFF. The CDR3 DNA reads TGTGCCAGCAGTGCGCGACAGGTGTCTGAGCAGTTCTTC.

The rearrangement joins TRBV11-3 to TRBJ2-1, with D perhaps TRBD2 (5 bases). This CDR3 is 14 amino acids long. Germline CDR1 and CDR2: SGHNT and YENEEA. The V and J ends lost 5 bases and 5 bases respectively, with 13 bases between them. The CDR3: CASSLNGGHNEQFF. CDR3 DNA sequence: TGTGCCAGCAGCCTTAACGGAGGCCACAATGAGCAGTTCTTC.

This clone has more than one count but fewer than ten. The chain combines TRBV19 with TRBJ1-1; D gene uncertain. The V end was cut by 4 bases, the J end by 0 bases, with 12 bases between. This CDR3 contains 15 residues. CDR1 LNHDA and CDR2 SQIVND come from the germline V gene (reference sequence). The CDR3 DNA reads TGTGCCAGTAGTAGATCGGGCACAGTGAACACTGAAGCTTTCTTT. It yields the protein CASSRSGTVNTEAFF.

The chain combines TRBV7-2 with TRBJ2-3, with D unresolved. The V end lost 1 base, the J end lost 2 bases, and 7 bases lay between the germline ends. Germline assignment: CDR1 SGHTA and CDR2 FQGNSA. The CDR3 covers 14 residues. As DNA, the CDR3 is TGTGCCAGCAGCTTAGGTGCTTACACAGATACGCAGTATTTT. It codes for CASSLGAYTDTQYF. The variable domain in full, completed from reference TRBV7-2 and TRBJ2-3, reads GAGVSQSPSNKVTEKGKDVELRCDPISGHTALYWYRQSLGQGLEFLIYFQGNSAPDKSGLPSDRFSAERTGGSVSTLTIQRTQQEDSAVYLCASSLGAYTDTQYFGPGTRLTVL.

The V and J genes are TRBV12-2 and TRBJ2-7; the D call of TRBD1 is as the table states it, not checked on the DNA. TRBV12-2 constitutes a pseudogene. The length of the CDR3 is 15 residues. The CDR3 region has the DNA TGTGCAAGTCGCTCTACGGACAGGGTGGCCTACGAGCAGTACTTC. This encodes CASRSTDRVAYEQYF.

The chain employs TRBV27 and TRBJ2-4; 14 bases are shared with TRBD2. Germline CDR1 and CDR2: MNHEY and SMNVEV (reference sequence). V lost 6 bases and J lost 3; bases outside the gene matches: 10. The CDR3 spans 18 residues. The CDR3 spells CASSPRTSGGLIKNIQYF. CDR3 nucleotide sequence: TGTGCCAGCAGCCCTCGGACTAGCGGGGGGTTGATCAAAAACATTCAGTACTTC.

This clone counts as large. V and J are TRBV9 and TRBJ2-7; 7 bases map to TRBD1. This CDR3 is built from 12 residues. The V gene's germline CDR1 is SGDLS and CDR2 YYNGEE. The V and J ends lost 3 bases and 6 bases, in that order; junction bases with no gene match: 3. CDR3 loop: CASSDRGPEQYF. CDR3 nucleotide sequence: TGTGCCAGCAGCGACAGGGGTCCCGAGCAGTACTTC.

V is TRBV19 and J is TRBJ1-4; D possibly corresponds to TRBD1 (5 bases). The CDR3 is made up of 16 amino acids. CDR1 LNHDA and CDR2 SQIVND come from the germline V gene (reference sequence). V was clipped by 7 bases and J by 0 bases, with 15 bases between them. The chain's CDR3 is CASTRGSGTTNEKLFF. DNA of the CDR3: TGTGCCAGTACTAGGGGCTCCGGGACAACTAATGAAAAACTGTTTTTT.

This clone has a handful of counts. The chain links TRBV2 to TRBJ1-5; D is uncertain. The CDR3 runs 14 residues. V was pared by 7 bases and J by 0 bases, with 10 bases between. Germline CDR1 SNHLY, CDR2 FYNNEI. In DNA form, the CDR3 reads TGTGCCAGCACCGTCGAATATAGCAATCAGCCCCAGCATTTT. It codes for CASTVEYSNQPQHF.

This sequence joins TRBV19 and TRBJ1-3, with D maybe TRBD1 (5 bases). This CDR3 spans 15 amino acids. Germline loops: CDR1 LNHDA, CDR2 SQIVND (reference sequence). V lost 5 bases and J lost 3, with 14 bases in between. The CDR3 bases are TGTGCCAGTAGTTTGGAGCAGGGCAATGGAAACACCATATATTTT. It translates to CASSLEQGNGNTIYF. Full variable domain (outside the CDR3, taken from reference TRBV19 and TRBJ1-3): DGGITQSPKYLFRKEGQNVTLSCEQNLNHDAMYWYRQDPGQGLRLIYYSQIVNDFQKGDIAEGYSVSREKKESFPLTVTSAQKNPTAFYLCASSLEQGNGNTIYFGEGSWLTVV.

The chain couples TRBV28 to TRBJ2-2; 8 nucleotides line up with TRBD2. V shed 7 bases and J 4 bases; nucleotides not matched to a gene: 11. The germline CDR1 and CDR2 sequences are MDHEN and SYDVKM. The CDR3 contains 16 residues. CDR3 sequence: CASIRGSGDFTGELFF. Here the CDR3 DNA reads TGTGCCAGCATAAGAGGTAGCGGGGATTTCACCGGGGAGCTGTTTTTT.

CDR3 DNA sequence: TGTGCCAGCTCACCTAATAATATGGTTCAAGAGACCCAGTACTTC. Amino acids: CASSPNNMVQETQYF. The chain recombines TRBV18 with TRBJ2-5; D call uncertain. V lost 3 bases, J lost 2 bases, and 13 bases lay in between. CDR1 is KGHSH, CDR2 LQKENI, per germline. The CDR3 has 15 residues. The full variable domain, in which reference TRBV18 and TRBJ2-5 provide the parts outside the CDR3, is NAGVMQNPRHLVRRRGQEARLRCSPMKGHSHVYWYRQLPEEGLKFMVYLQKENIIDESGMPKERFSAEFPKEGPSILRIQQVVRGDSAAYFCASSPNNMVQETQYFGPGTRLLVL.

The rearrangement links TRBV29-1 to TRBJ1-2; no clear D. The length of the CDR3 is 10 residues. Germline V lookup: CDR1 SQVTM, CDR2 ANQGSEA. The V gene lost 5 bases and the J gene lost 8 bases, with 9 bases spanning the gap. The CDR3 nucleotides read TGCAGCGTTTCAGAGAGGGGCTACACCTTC. Its protein is CSVSERGYTF.

The chain joins TRBV5-6 to TRBJ1-5; 8 bases line up with TRBD1. Germline V gene data show CDR1 as SGHDT and CDR2 as YYEEEE. The CDR3 runs 14 residues. V was pared by 3 bases and J by 5 bases, with 4 bases of the junction left unmatched. The CDR3 DNA reads TGTGCCAGCAGCTGGACAGGGAGCGATCAGCCCCAGCATTTT. Translated: CASSWTGSDQPQHF.

The chain employs TRBV18 and TRBJ1-3, with D perhaps TRBD1 (5 bases). The V gene lost 6 bases and the J gene lost 4 bases, with 13 bases spanning the gap. This CDR3 region has 14 residues. The germline V gene encodes CDR1 KGHSH and CDR2 LQKENI. The CDR3 region is CASSFDTGGNTIYF. CDR3 DNA sequence: TGTGCCAGCTCCTTTGATACAGGAGGAAACACCATATATTTT. The variable domain in full, with the rest retrieved from reference TRBV18 and TRBJ1-3, is NAGVMQNPRHLVRRRGQEARLRCSPMKGHSHVYWYRQLPEEGLKFMVYLQKENIIDESGMPKERFSAEFPKEGPSILRIQQVVRGDSAAYFCASSFDTGGNTIYFGEGSWLTVV.

The rearrangement links TRBV10-3 to TRBJ1-4; 9 positions agree with TRBD1. V shed 10 bases and J 6 bases; nucleotides not matched to a gene: 15. The CDR3 extends over 16 amino acids. Germline CDR1 ENHRY, CDR2 SYGVKD. As DNA, the CDR3 is TGTGCCACCACTCCCGGGACAGGGCTCGGGGATGAAAAACTGTTTTTT. This encodes CATTPGTGLGDEKLFF.

The chain uses TRBV6-6 and TRBJ2-3; the D is unclear. The CDR3 consists of 12 residues. V gave up 4 bases and J gave up 0 bases, with 2 bases separating them. From germline, CDR1 is MNHNY and CDR2 SVGAGI (reference sequence). CDR3 bases: TGTGCCAGCAGTTCGAGCACAGATACGCAGTATTTT. Encoded protein: CASSSSTDTQYF.

This clone was seen once. The rearrangement joins TRBV2 to TRBJ1-5; the match to TRBD1 covers 7 bases. Trimming cost V 6 bases and J 3 bases; bases outside gene matches: 5. The CDR3 has 14 residues. The germline gives CDR1 SNHLY, CDR2 FYNNEI. In DNA form, the CDR3 reads TGTGCCAGCAGCCAGGGGGAGGCCAATCAGCCCCAGCATTTT. As protein: CASSQGEANQPQHF.